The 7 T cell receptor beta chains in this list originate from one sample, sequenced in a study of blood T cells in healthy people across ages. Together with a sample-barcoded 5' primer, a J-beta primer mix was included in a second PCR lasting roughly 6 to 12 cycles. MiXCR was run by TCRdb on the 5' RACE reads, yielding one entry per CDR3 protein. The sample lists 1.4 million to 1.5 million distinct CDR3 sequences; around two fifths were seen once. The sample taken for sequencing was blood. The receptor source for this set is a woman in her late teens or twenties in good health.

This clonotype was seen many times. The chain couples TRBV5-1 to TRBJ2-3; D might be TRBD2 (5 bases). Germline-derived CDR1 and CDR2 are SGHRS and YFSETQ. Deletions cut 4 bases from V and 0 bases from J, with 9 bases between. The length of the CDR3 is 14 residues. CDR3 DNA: TGCGCCAGCAGCCCTCGGACTAGCACAGATACGCAGTATTTT. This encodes CASSPRTSTDTQYF.

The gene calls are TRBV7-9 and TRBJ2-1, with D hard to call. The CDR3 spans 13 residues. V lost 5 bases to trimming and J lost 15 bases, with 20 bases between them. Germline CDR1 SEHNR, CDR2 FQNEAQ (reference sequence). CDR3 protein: CASSPALEASMFF. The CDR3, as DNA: TGTGCCAGCAGCCCAGCGCTAGAGGCTAGTATGTTCTTC.

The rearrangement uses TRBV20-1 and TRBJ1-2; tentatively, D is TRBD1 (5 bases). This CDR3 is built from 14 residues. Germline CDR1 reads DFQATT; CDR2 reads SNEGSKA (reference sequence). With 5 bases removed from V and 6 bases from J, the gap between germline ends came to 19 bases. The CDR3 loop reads CSAWSLAGMDGYTF. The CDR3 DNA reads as TGCAGTGCTTGGTCCTTGGCAGGGATGGATGGCTACACCTTC.

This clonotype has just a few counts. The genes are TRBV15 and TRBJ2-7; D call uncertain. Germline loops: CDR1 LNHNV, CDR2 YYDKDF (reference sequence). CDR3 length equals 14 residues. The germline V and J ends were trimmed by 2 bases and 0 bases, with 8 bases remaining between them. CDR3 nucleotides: TGTGCCACCAGCAGATCTACGGGCTCCTACGAGCAGTACTTC. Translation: CATSRSTGSYEQYF.

The CDR3 region is CSAPGRISSYNEQFF. The DNA of the CDR3 is TGCAGTGCTCCAGGACGGATTAGCTCCTACAATGAGCAGTTCTTC. V gene TRBV20-1 combines with J gene TRBJ2-1; D not resolved. Germline CDR1 DFQATT, CDR2 SNEGSKA (reference sequence). The CDR3 contains 15 residues. Trimming took 5 bases from V and 0 from J, leaving 14 bases between them.

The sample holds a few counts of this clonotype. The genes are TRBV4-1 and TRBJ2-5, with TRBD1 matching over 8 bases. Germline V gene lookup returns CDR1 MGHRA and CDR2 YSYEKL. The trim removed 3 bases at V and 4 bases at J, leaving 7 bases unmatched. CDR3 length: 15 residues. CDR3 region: CASSHPQGGGETQYF. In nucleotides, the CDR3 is TGCGCCAGCAGCCATCCACAGGGGGGCGGAGAGACCCAGTACTTC.

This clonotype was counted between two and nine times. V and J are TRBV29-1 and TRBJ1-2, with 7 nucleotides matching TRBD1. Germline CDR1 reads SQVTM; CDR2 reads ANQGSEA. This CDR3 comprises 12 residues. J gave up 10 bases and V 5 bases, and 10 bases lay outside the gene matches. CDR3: CSVLIRGRAYTF. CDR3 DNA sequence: TGCAGCGTTCTAATTAGGGGGCGAGCCTACACCTTC. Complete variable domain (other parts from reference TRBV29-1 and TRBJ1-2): SAVISQKPSRDICQRGTSLTIQCQVDSQVTMMFWYRQQPGQSLTLIATANQGSEATYESGFVIDKFPISRPNLTFSTLTVSNMSPEDSSIYLCSVLIRGRAYTFGSGTRLTVV.